This is a list of T cell receptor beta chains from one sample in a study of blood T cell repertoires in COVID-19. Profiled with immunoSEQ multiplex PCR; TCRdb holds only in-frame clones, not every one. The sample consists of approximately 170,000 clones, roughly 80% of them appearing once. Sample: peripheral blood. These TCRs come from a woman in her forties or fifties with acute or convalescent COVID-19. The conserved cysteine and the conserved F or W are not part of the CDR3 here.

V gene: TRBV9; J gene: TRBJ2-7; CDR3 protein: ASSSFGDSRAVQY
V gene: TRBV11-2; J gene: TRBJ1-6; CDR3 protein: ASSPTGATNSPLH
V gene: TRBV7-2; J gene: TRBJ2-1; CDR3 protein: ASSGGALYNEQF
V gene: TRBV5-1; J gene: TRBJ2-3; CDR3 protein: ATGWGDTDTQY
V gene: TRBV4-3; J gene: TRBJ2-1; CDR3 protein: ASSQDRGWEQF
V gene: TRBV6-5; J gene: TRBJ1-3; CDR3 protein: ASRDGTGGGNTIY
V gene: TRBV10-3; J gene: TRBJ1-1; CDR3 protein: AAKGQENTEAF
V gene: TRBV19; J gene: TRBJ1-4; CDR3 protein: ASSILRGEKLF
V gene: TRBV5-6; J gene: TRBJ2-2; CDR3 protein: ASSFVPRNTGELF
V gene: TRBV5-5; J gene: TRBJ1-1; CDR3 protein: ASSPRDRVFGAF
V gene: TRBV6-2/TRBV6-3; J gene: TRBJ2-2; CDR3 protein: ASRYRGTGELF
V gene: TRBV28; J gene: TRBJ2-7; CDR3 protein: ASSALVGTGAYEQY
V gene: TRBV11-2; J gene: TRBJ2-6; CDR3 protein: ASALGLTGGKTGANVLT
V gene: TRBV12-5; J gene: TRBJ1-2; CDR3 protein: ASGIRGYNTNYGYT
V gene: TRBV27; J gene: TRBJ1-1; CDR3 protein: ASGRQLNTEAF
V gene: TRBV2; J gene: TRBJ1-2; CDR3 protein: ASRQGISYGYT
V gene: TRBV10-3; J gene: TRBJ2-7; CDR3 protein: AISGGQTWSYEQY
V gene: TRBV24-1; J gene: TRBJ2-2; CDR3 protein: ATSDPRQGPGELF
V gene: TRBV19; J gene: TRBJ2-1; CDR3 protein: ASSTTGYSYNEQF
V gene: TRBV7-2; J gene: TRBJ2-7; CDR3 protein: ASSRTSGYEQY
V gene: TRBV3-1/TRBV3-2; J gene: TRBJ2-7; CDR3 protein: ASSQEGRDYYYEQY
V gene: TRBV27; J gene: TRBJ2-1; CDR3 protein: ASSLGPDRPNEQF
V gene: TRBV4-1; J gene: TRBJ2-5; CDR3 protein: ASSLPGQQETQY
V gene: TRBV7-2; J gene: TRBJ1-4; CDR3 protein: ASSLAYADEKLF
V gene: TRBV27; J gene: TRBJ2-2; CDR3 protein: ASSSSLAGGYTGELF
V gene: TRBV28; J gene: TRBJ2-1; CDR3 protein: ASSESASGRGNEQF
V gene: TRBV5-6; J gene: TRBJ1-4; CDR3 protein: ASSLLGQGVDEKLF
V gene: TRBV5-5; J gene: TRBJ1-1; CDR3 protein: ASRGQAMNIEAF
V gene: TRBV6-2/TRBV6-3; J gene: TRBJ1-3; CDR3 protein: ASSARTGAGNTIY
V gene: TRBV19; J gene: TRBJ2-2; CDR3 protein: VSTLFDWTGPNTGELF
V gene: TRBV11-2; J gene: TRBJ1-2; CDR3 protein: ASSLATSGGSYGYT
V gene: TRBV12-2; J gene: TRBJ1-1; CDR3 protein: ASRPGGKLKGF
V gene: TRBV19; J gene: TRBJ1-1; CDR3 protein: ASTDGILRGRETEAF
V gene: TRBV9; J gene: TRBJ2-1; CDR3 protein: ASSAGQLEYNEQF
V gene: TRBV20-1; J gene: TRBJ2-7; CDR3 protein: SASASYEQY
V gene: TRBV27; J gene: TRBJ2-7; CDR3 protein: ASSLKHPSYEQY
V gene: TRBV18; J gene: TRBJ1-2; CDR3 protein: ASSPQPGQTRGYT
V gene: TRBV5-1; J gene: TRBJ2-7; CDR3 protein: ASSLGQAPRYEQY
V gene: TRBV7-9; J gene: TRBJ2-1; CDR3 protein: ASSFKRRSSYNEQF
V gene: TRBV28; J gene: TRBJ1-5; CDR3 protein: ATGGTGPNQPQH
V gene: TRBV5-1; J gene: TRBJ2-3; CDR3 protein: ASSWSGQGADTQY
V gene: TRBV6-6; J gene: TRBJ1-2; CDR3 protein: ASSYDGVYGYT
V gene: TRBV5-3; J gene: TRBJ2-7; CDR3 protein: ARSLAGPGGAGVLCEQY
V gene: TRBV12-5; J gene: TRBJ2-5; CDR3 protein: ASGFPGQGGQETQY
V gene: TRBV6-5; J gene: TRBJ2-5; CDR3 protein: ASSYRTSRRETQY
V gene: TRBV2; J gene: TRBJ2-2; CDR3 protein: ASNPLRAGELF
V gene: TRBV29-1; J gene: TRBJ2-1; CDR3 protein: SVTKTGLKF
V gene: TRBV28; J gene: TRBJ2-7; CDR3 protein: ASSLAGGYEQY
V gene: TRBV10-3; J gene: TRBJ2-3; CDR3 protein: AISEPGTSGQVWGTDTQY
V gene: TRBV9; J gene: TRBJ2-3; CDR3 protein: ASSDNGQLDTQY
V gene: TRBV28; J gene: TRBJ2-7; CDR3 protein: ASSWAPGESSYEQY
V gene: TRBV2; J gene: TRBJ1-2; CDR3 protein: ASSSEGTADMGGYT
V gene: TRBV29-1; J gene: TRBJ2-7; CDR3 protein: SVADAGKPLEQY